This T cell receptor (beta chain) came from a study of T cell changes during pregnancy in multiple sclerosis. Germline V lookup: CDR1 MGHRA, CDR2 YSYEKL. The length of the CDR3 is 17 residues. Unmatched junction bases numbered 12, after V lost 2 bases and J lost 8 bases. Here immunoSEQ multiplex PCR was the method, and the copy in TCRdb shows in-frame clones only, minus some. The sample includes about 50,000 clones, approximately 94% of them seen just once. This rearrangement joins TRBV4-1 to TRBJ2-1, with 10 bases lining up with TRBD2. The TCR was taken from a female donor with multiple sclerosis, enrolled in a pregnancy study. This specimen was CD8+ T cells from peripheral blood mononuclear cells, taken before pregnancy. CDR3 protein: CASSQFLAGEVVDEQFF. The CDR3 DNA reads as TGCGCCAGCAGCCAATTCCTAGCGGGAGAGGTGGTAGATGAGCAGTTCTTC.